This T cell receptor (beta chain) was found in a study of T-cell memory formation after mild COVID-19. Study in general: The study found TCR clusters largely donor specific.

Looked up from germline, CDR1 is MNHEY and CDR2 is SMNVEV (reference sequence). The length of the CDR3 is 15 residues. The germline V and J ends were trimmed by 3 bases and 3 bases, with 14 bases remaining between them. The study's findings and limits: Most CD4+ clones that shrank were in CM and EM, while CD8+ ones turned up in EMRA.

Constant-segment-primed 5'RACE gave TCR alpha and TCR beta cDNA libraries with sample barcodes and UMIs. MiXCR was run by TCRdb on the 5' RACE reads, yielding one entry per CDR3 protein. Of roughly 170,000 distinct CDR3 sequences detected, approximately 17% appear once; the ten largest clones hold roughly 4%. Worth noting for this clonotype: The antigen is undetermined.

This chain connects TRBV27 to TRBJ2-5; no definite D call. This receptor was taken from a man between 18 and 29 years old who had mild COVID-19 (a few samples of this study predate the infection). Cell type and time point are not known. Sequenced input: PBMCs or a T cell subset sorted from them (not recorded which). The CDR3 reads CASSFMAGREETQYF. CDR3 sequence (DNA): TGTGCCAGCAGTTTTATGGCAGGACGGGAAGAGACCCAGTACTTC.